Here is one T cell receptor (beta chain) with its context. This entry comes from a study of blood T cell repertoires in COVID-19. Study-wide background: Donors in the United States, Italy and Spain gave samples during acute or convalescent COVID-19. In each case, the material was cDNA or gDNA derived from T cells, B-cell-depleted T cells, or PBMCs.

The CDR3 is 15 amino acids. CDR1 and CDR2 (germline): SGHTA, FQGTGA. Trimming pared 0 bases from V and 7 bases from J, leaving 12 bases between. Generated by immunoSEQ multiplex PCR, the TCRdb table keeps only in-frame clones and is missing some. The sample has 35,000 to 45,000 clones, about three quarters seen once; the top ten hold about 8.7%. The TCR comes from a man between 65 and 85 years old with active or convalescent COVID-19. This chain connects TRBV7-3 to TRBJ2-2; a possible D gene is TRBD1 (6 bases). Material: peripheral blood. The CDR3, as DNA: TGTGCCAGCAGCTTAACGAGACAGGCAGGCGGGGAGCTGTTTTTT. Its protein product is CASSLTRQAGGELFF.